This T cell receptor (beta chain) was identified in a study of early T cells in non-severe SARS-CoV-2 infection. Background on the study: Sequencing of bulk RNA from unsorted whole blood was done, without chain pairing. The study, taken as a whole, reports: Matches to VDJdb favored anti-spike CD8 responses and missed private and CD4 specificities.

This clonotype appeared many times. Antigen specificity is unknown. The CDR3 consists of 14 residues. From germline, CDR1 is SGHDN and CDR2 FVKESK. Trimming took 1 base from V and 2 from J; bases not matched to a gene: 2. Unique molecular identifiers were added to individual cDNA molecules. Via MiXCR, TCRdb re-called the 5' RACE reads, giving one row per CDR3 protein. Among about 39,000 distinct CDR3 sequences listed, around 5.8% were seen once. This rearrangement joins TRBV14 to TRBJ2-7, with 7 bases that match TRBD1. The receptor was derived from an adult who was a healthcare worker with PCR-confirmed SARS-CoV-2 infection or an uninfected control (not recorded which). The specimen was whole blood, collected at baseline. The chain's CDR3 is CASSQAGGAYEQYF. The CDR3 DNA is TGTGCCAGCAGCCAAGCAGGGGGAGCCTACGAGCAGTACTTC.